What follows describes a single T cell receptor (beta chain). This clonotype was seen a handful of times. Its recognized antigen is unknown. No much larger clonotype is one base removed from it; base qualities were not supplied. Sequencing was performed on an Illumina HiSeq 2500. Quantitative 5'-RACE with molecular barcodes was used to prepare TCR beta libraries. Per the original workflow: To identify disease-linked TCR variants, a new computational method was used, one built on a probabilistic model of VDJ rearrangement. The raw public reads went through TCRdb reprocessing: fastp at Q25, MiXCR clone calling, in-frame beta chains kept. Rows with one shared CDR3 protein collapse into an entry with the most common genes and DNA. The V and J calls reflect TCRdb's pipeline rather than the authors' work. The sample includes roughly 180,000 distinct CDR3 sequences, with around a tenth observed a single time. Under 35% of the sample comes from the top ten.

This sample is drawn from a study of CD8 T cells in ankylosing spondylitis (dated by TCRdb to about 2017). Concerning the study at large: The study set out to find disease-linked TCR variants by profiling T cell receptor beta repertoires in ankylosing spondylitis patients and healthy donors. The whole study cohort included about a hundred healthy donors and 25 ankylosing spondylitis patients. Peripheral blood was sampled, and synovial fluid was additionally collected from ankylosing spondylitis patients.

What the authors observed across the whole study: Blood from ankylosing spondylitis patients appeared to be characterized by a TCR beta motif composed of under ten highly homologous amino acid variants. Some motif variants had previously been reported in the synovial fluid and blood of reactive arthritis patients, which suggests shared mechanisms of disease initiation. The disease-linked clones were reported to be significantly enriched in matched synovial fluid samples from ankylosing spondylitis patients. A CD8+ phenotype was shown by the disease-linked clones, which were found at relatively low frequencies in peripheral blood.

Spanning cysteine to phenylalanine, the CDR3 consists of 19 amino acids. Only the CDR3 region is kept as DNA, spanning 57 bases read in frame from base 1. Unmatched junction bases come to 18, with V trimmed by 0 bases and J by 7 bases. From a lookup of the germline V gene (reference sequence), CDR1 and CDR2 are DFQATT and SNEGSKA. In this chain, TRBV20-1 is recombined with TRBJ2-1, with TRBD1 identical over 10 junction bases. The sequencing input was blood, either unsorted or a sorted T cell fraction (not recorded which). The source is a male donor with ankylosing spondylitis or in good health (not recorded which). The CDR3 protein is CSARDLMTLGTGATNEQFF. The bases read TGCAGTGCTAGAGATCTAATGACCTTAGGGACAGGGGCAACAAATGAGCAGTTCTTC.